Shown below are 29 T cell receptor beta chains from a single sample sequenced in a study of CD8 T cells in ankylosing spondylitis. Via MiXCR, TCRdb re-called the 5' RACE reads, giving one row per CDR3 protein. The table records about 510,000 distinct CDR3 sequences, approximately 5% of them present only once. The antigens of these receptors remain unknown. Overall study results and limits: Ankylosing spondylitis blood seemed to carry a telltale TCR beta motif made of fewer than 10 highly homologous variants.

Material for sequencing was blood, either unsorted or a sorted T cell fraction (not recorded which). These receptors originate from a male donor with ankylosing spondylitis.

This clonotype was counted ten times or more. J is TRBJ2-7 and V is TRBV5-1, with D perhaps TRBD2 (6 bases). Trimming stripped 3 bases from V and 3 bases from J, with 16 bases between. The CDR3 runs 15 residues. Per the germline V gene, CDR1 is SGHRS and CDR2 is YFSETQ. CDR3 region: CASSSVPGGVYEQYF. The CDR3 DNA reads TGCGCCAGCAGCTCGGTCCCAGGAGGGGTCTACGAGCAGTACTTC.

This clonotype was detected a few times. CDR3 DNA: TGTGCCAGCAGCTTAGCTTTTGGTCACAGCGGGACCCAGTACTTC. Translated: CASSLAFGHSGTQYF. J is TRBJ2-5 and V is TRBV11-2, with D maybe TRBD2 (5 bases). This CDR3 has 15 amino acids. CDR1 is SGHAT and CDR2 is FQNNGV in the germline V gene. The V end lost 1 base, the J end lost 7 bases, and 16 bases lay between the germline ends.

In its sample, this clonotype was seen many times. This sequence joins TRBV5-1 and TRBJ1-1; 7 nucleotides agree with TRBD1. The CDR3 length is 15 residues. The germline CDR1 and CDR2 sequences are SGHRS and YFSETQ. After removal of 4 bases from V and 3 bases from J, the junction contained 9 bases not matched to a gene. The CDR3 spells CASSPQGISYTEAFF. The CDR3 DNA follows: TGCGCCAGCAGCCCACAGGGGATATCGTACACTGAAGCTTTCTTT.

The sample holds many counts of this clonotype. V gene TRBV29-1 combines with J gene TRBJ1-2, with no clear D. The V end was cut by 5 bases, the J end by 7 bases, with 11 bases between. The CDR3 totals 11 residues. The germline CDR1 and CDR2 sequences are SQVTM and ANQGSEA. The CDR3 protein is CSVHGLSGYTF. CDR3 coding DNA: TGCAGCGTTCACGGTCTGTCTGGCTACACCTTC.

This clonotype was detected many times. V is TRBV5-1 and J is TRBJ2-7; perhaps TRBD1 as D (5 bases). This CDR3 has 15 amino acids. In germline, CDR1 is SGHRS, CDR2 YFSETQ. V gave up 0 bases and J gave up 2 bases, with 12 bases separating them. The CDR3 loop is CASSLEGRIPYEQYF. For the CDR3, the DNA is TGCGCCAGCAGCTTGGAGGGGCGAATTCCCTACGAGCAGTACTTC.

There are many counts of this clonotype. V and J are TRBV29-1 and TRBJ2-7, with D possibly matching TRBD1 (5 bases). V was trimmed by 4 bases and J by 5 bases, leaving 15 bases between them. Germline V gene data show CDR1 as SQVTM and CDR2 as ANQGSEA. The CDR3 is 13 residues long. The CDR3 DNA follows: TGCAGCGTTGGTCGCAGGGCCATCGACGAGCAGTACTTC. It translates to CSVGRRAIDEQYF.

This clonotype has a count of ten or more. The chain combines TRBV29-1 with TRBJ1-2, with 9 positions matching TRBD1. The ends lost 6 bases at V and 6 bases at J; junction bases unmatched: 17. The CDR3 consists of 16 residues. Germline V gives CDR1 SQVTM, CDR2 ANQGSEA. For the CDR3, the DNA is TGCAGCGTGGGGGAACCGGGACAGGGTGGAGTGGATGGCTACACCTTC. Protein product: CSVGEPGQGGVDGYTF.

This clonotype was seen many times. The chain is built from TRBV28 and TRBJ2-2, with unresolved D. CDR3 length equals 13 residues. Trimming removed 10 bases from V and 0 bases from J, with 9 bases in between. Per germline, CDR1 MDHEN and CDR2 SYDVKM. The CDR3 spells CAIRQANTGELFF. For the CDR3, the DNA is TGTGCCATCCGACAAGCGAACACCGGGGAGCTGTTTTTT.

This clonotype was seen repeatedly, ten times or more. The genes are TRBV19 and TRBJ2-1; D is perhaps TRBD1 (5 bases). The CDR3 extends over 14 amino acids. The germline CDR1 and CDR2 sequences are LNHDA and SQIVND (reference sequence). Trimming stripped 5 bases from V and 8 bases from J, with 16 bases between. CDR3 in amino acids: CASSPHPGQDEQFF. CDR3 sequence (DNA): TGTGCCAGTAGTCCCCACCCAGGGCAGGATGAGCAGTTCTTC.

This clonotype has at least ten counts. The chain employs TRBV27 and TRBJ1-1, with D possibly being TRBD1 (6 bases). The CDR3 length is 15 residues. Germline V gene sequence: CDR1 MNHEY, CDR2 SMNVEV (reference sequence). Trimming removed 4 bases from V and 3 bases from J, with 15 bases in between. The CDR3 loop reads CASSYTGGGHTEAFF. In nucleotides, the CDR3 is TGTGCCAGCAGTTACACAGGTGGGGGCCACACTGAAGCTTTCTTT.

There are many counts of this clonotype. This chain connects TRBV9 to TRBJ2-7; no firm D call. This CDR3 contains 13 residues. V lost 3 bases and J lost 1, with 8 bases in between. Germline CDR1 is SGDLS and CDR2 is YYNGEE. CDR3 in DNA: TGTGCCAGCAGCGCCGGACGGTCCTACGAGCAGTACTTC. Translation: CASSAGRSYEQYF.

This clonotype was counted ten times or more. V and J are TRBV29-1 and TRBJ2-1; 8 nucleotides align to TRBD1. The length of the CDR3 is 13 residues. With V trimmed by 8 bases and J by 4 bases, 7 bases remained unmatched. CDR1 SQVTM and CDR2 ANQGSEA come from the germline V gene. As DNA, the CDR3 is TGCAGCCCCTGGGACAGGACGTACAATGAGCAGTTCTTC. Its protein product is CSPWDRTYNEQFF.

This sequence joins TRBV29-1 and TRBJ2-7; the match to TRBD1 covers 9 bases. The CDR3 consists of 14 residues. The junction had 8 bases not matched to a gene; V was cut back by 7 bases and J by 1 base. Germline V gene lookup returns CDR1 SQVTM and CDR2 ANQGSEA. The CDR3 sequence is CSAADRGRSYEQYF. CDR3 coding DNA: TGCAGCGCCGCGGACAGGGGAAGGTCCTACGAGCAGTACTTC.

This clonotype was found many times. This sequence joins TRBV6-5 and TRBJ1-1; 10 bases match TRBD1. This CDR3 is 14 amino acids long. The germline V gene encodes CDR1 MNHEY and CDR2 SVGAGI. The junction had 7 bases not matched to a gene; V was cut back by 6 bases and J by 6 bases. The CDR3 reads CASRYGTGVAEAFF. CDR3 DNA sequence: TGTGCCAGCAGATACGGGACAGGGGTAGCTGAAGCTTTCTTT.

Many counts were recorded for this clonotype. The CDR3 reads CSARDGWDGYTF. The CDR3, as DNA: TGCAGTGCTAGGGACGGATGGGATGGCTACACCTTC. The rearrangement links TRBV20-1 to TRBJ1-2; unclear D gene. V lost 3 bases and J 6 bases, leaving 11 bases between the germline ends. The V gene's germline CDR1 is DFQATT and CDR2 SNEGSKA (reference sequence). The CDR3 runs to 12 residues.

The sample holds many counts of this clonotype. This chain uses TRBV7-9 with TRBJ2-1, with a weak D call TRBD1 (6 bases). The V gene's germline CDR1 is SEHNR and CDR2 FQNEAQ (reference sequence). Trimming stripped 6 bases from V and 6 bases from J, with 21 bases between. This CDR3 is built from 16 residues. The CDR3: CASRGPRGEEVNEQFF. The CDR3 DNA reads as TGTGCCAGCAGGGGGCCCAGGGGCGAAGAAGTCAATGAGCAGTTCTTC.

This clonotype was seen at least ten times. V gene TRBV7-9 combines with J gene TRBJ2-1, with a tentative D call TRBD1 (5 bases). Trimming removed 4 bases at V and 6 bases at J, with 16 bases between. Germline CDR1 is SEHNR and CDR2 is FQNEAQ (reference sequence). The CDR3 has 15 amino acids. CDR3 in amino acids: CASSSIPAGFNEQFF. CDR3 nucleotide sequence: TGTGCCAGCAGCTCAATCCCCGCAGGGTTCAATGAGCAGTTCTTC.

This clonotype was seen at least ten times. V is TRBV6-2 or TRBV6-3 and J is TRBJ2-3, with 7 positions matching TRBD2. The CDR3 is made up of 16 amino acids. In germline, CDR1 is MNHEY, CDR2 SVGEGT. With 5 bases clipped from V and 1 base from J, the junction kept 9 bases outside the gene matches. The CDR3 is CASSRAGTTGTDTQYF. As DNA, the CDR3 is TGTGCCAGCAGTCGGGCCGGGACTACCGGCACAGATACGCAGTATTTT.

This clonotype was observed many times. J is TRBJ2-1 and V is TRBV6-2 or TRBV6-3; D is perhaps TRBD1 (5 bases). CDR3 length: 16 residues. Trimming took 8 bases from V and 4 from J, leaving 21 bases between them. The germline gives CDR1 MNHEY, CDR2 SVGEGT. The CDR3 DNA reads TGTGCCAGCCGTTCCCCTCACCCCCGACAGTACAATGAGCAGTTCTTC. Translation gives CASRSPHPRQYNEQFF.

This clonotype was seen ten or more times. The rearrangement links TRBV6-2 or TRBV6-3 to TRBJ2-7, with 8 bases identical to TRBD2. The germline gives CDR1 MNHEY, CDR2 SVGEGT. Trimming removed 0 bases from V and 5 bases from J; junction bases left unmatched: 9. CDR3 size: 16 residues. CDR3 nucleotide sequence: TGTGCCAGCAGTTACTCGGACTACCCGGGGGGGAACGAGCAGTACTTC. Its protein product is CASSYSDYPGGNEQYF.

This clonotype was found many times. CDR3 in DNA: TGTGCCAGCAGCGTATACCGGGACAGTAGCAATCAGCCCCAGCATTTT. Encoded protein: CASSVYRDSSNQPQHF. The J gene is TRBJ1-5, the V gene TRBV5-6; 7 nucleotides match TRBD1. Germline assignment: CDR1 SGHDT and CDR2 YYEEEE. With V trimmed by 4 bases and J by 0 bases, 7 bases remained unmatched. CDR3 size: 16 residues.

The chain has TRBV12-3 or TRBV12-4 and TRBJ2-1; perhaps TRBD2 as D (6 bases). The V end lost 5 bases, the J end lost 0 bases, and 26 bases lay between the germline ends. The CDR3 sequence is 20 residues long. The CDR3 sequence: CASSPASTALAVFSYNEQFF. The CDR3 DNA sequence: TGTGCCAGCAGTCCCGCTTCGACCGCTTTAGCGGTCTTCTCCTACAATGAGCAGTTCTTC.

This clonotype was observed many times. CDR3 sequence (DNA): TGTGCCAGCAGTTTAGGACAGCACTATGGCTACACCTTC. This translates into CASSLGQHYGYTF. The rearrangement links TRBV28 to TRBJ1-2; TRBD1 might be the D (6 bases). The germline V and J ends were trimmed by 2 bases and 3 bases, with 7 bases remaining between them. The germline V gene has CDR1 MDHEN and CDR2 SYDVKM. The CDR3 length is 13 residues.

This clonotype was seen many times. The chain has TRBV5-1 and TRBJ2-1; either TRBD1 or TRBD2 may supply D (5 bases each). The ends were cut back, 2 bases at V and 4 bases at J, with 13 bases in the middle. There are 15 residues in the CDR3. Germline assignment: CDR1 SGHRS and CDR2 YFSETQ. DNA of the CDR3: TGCGCCAGCAGCTTAAGAGGCAGGGAGTACAATGAGCAGTTCTTC. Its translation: CASSLRGREYNEQFF.

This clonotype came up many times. The DNA for the CDR3 is TGTGCCAGCAGCCAGATCGGATGGGGAGCCTATGGCTACACCTTC. Protein product: CASSQIGWGAYGYTF. The rearrangement links TRBV7-2 to TRBJ1-2; no definite D call. V lost 5 bases and J lost 4, with 17 bases in between. The CDR3 extends over 15 amino acids. Germline assignment: CDR1 SGHTA and CDR2 FQGNSA.

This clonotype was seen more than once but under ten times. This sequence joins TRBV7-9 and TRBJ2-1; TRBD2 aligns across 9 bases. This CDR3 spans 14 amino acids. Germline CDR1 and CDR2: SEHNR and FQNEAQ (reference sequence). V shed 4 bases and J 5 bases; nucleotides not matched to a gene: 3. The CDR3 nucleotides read TGTGCCAGCAGCTACCGGACTAGCGACAATGAGCAGTTCTTC. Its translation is CASSYRTSDNEQFF. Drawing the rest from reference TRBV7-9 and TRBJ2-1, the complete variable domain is DTGVSQNPRHKITKRGQNVTFRCDPISEHNRLYWYRQTLGQGPEFLTYFQNEAQLEKSRLLSDRFSAERPKGSFSTLEIQRTEQGDSAMYLCASSYRTSDNEQFFGPGTRLTVL.

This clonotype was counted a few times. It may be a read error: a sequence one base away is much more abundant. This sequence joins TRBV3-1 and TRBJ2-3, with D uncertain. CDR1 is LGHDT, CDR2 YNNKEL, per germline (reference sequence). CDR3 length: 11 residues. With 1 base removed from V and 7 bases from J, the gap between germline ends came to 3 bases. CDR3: CASSQANTQYF. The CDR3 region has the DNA TGTGCCAGCAGCCAAGCAAATACGCAGTATTTT.

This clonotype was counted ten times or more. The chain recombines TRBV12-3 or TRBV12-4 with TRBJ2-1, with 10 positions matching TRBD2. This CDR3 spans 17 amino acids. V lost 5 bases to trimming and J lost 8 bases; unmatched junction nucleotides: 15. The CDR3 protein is CASSRDILAGVPHEQFF. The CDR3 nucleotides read TGTGCCAGCAGTCGTGATATTCTAGCGGGAGTCCCGCATGAGCAGTTCTTC.

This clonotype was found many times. CDR3 nucleotides: TGCGCCAGCAGCCAGGGACGGGAGACGAGCCACACTGAAGCTTTCTTT. It encodes CASSQGRETSHTEAFF. The chain is built from TRBV4-3 and TRBJ1-1, with D tentatively TRBD1 (5 bases). Looked up from germline, CDR1 is LGHNA and CDR2 is YSLEER. The ends were cut back, 3 bases at V and 3 bases at J, with 17 bases in the middle. CDR3 length: 16 amino acids.